This TCR beta chain came from a study of cytomegalovirus exposure and HLA in healthy donors. General observations from the study: The study flagged approximately 180 TCR beta chains as cytomegalovirus-associated.

A multiplex PCR was run with 60 Vbeta primers and 13 Jbeta primers. Measured with immunoSEQ multiplex PCR; TCRdb has only the in-frame clones, and not every one. The data hold 110,000 or so clones, with over 70% observed a single time. A single count supports this clone. What it recognizes is unknown. J lost 7 bases, V lost 5 bases, and 3 bases had no gene match. Germline CDR1 LNHDA, CDR2 SQIVND (reference sequence). The CDR3 runs 13 residues. This chain uses TRBV19 with TRBJ1-4, with 8 nucleotides matching TRBD1. The TCR originated in a woman between 35 and 50 years old in good health and CMV-seropositive. The source material was PBMCs. CDR3 sequence: CASSYRGGEKLFF. CDR3 sequence (DNA): TGTGCCAGTAGTTACAGGGGGGGTGAAAAACTGTTTTTT.